Listed here is a single T cell receptor (beta chain). There are 17 residues in the CDR3. Looked up from germline, CDR1 is SGHVS and CDR2 is FQNEAQ. The J segment lost 4 bases and the V segment lost 1 base, leaving 6 bases of the junction unmatched. The entry originates in a study of cytomegalovirus exposure and HLA in healthy donors. Using immunoSEQ multiplex PCR, the repertoire was profiled, and TCRdb retains in-frame clones only, with some absent. The data show 150,000 to 200,000 clones, with roughly 85% seen just once and roughly 15% held by the top ten. The chain joins TRBV7-8 to TRBJ2-5; TRBD2 matches at 13 bases. The clonotype was recovered from a man between 18 and 29 years old in good health and CMV-seropositive. Source material: PBMCs. In DNA form, the CDR3 reads TGTGCCAGCAGCTTAGGTGAACTAGCGGGAGGGGTAGAGACCCAGTACTTC. Translated: CASSLGELAGGVETQYF. The full variable domain, rest sourced from reference TRBV7-8 and TRBJ2-5, is GAGVSQSPRYKVAKRGQDVALRCDPISGHVSLFWYQQALGQGPEFLTYFQNEAQLDKSGLPSDRFFAERPEGSVSTLKIQRTQQEDSAVYLCASSLGELAGGVETQYFGPGTRLLVL.